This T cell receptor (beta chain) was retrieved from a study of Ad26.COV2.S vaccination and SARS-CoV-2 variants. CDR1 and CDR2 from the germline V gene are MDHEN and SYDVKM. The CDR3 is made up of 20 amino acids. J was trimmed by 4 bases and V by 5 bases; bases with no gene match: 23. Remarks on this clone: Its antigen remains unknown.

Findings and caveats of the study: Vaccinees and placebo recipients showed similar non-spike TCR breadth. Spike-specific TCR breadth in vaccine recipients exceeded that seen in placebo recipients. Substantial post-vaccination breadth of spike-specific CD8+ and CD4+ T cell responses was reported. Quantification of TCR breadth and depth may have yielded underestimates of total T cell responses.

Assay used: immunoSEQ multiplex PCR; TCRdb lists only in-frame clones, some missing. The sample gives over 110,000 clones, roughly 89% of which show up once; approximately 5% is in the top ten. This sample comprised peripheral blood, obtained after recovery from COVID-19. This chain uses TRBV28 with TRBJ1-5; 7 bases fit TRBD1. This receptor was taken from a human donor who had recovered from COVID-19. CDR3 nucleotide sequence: TGTGCCAGCAGTCCTAGATCGACGATATCTAACAGGGGCATAAATCAGCCCCAGCATTTT. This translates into CASSPRSTISNRGINQPQHF.